This TCR beta chain came from a study of blood T cells in healthy people across ages. General study findings and limits: Strong correlation linked observed beta diversity and percent naive T cells.

A second roughly 6 to 12 cycle PCR used barcoded and J-beta primers. TCRdb called the 5' RACE reads again in MiXCR, with one record for every CDR3 protein. Among around 1,500,000 distinct CDR3 sequences, about 28% were seen once, and the ten largest hold 7.7%. The CDR3 runs 15 residues. The germline V gene has CDR1 SGHTA and CDR2 FQGNSA. With 3 bases removed from V and 4 bases from J, the gap between germline ends came to 15 bases. Note on this clonotype: Antigen: not known.

The sample consisted of blood. The sequence came from a woman aged 25 to 39 in good health. J is TRBJ1-1 and V is TRBV7-2; tentative D call: TRBD1 (5 bases). CDR3 nucleotides: TGTGCCAGCAGCTTGGGTTGGGGGGAGGTCACTGAAGCTTTCTTT. It translates to CASSLGWGEVTEAFF. Filled out from reference TRBV7-2 and TRBJ1-1, the complete variable domain reads GAGVSQSPSNKVTEKGKDVELRCDPISGHTALYWYRQSLGQGLEFLIYFQGNSAPDKSGLPSDRFSAERTGGSVSTLTIQRTQQEDSAVYLCASSLGWGEVTEAFFGQGTRLTVV.